The 16 T cell receptor beta chains presented below share a single source sample, sequenced in a study of T cell repertoires in cytomegalovirus infection. These receptors lack a known antigen. TCRdb used MiXCR to reprocess the reads, holding one entry per CDR3 protein. The table includes roughly 860,000 distinct CDR3 sequences, less than 35% detected once. The sample here was cultured CD8+ T cells from PBMCs, taken from culture after CMV antigen stimulation. The receptors were gathered from a human donor in good health (CMV status not recorded). Some clones in this sample may be carry-over from other donors' samples.

This clonotype was detected only a few times. V usage is TRBV4-1 and J usage is TRBJ1-1; D not certain. Trimming left V 0 bases short and J 0 bases short, with 14 bases between. Germline V gives CDR1 MGHRA, CDR2 YSYEKL. The CDR3 length is 17 residues. The CDR3 loop is CASSQDTTVRMNTEAFF. CDR3 DNA: TGCGCCAGCAGCCAAGATACCACAGTTCGGATGAACACTGAAGCTTTCTTT.

Ten or more counts support this clonotype. The chain joins TRBV7-2 to TRBJ1-1; the D gene is possibly TRBD1 (6 bases). The CDR3 consists of 15 residues. The germline V gene encodes CDR1 SGHTA and CDR2 FQGNSA. V lost 3 bases to trimming and J lost 3 bases, with 14 bases between them. This CDR3 is CASSLTGAVDTEAFF. The CDR3 region has the DNA TGTGCCAGCAGCTTGACAGGTGCAGTGGACACTGAAGCTTTCTTT.

The chain is built from TRBV4-1 and TRBJ2-7, with a tentative D call TRBD1 (5 bases). This CDR3 contains 15 residues. Trimming left V 1 base short and J 2 bases short, with 12 bases between. Germline values: CDR1 MGHRA, CDR2 YSYEKL. The CDR3 DNA sequence: TGCGCCAGCAGCCAAGTCGCCCAGGGCCCCTACGAGCAGTACTTC. This sequence encodes CASSQVAQGPYEQYF.

The V gene is TRBV11-2, the J gene TRBJ2-5; D uncertain. CDR1 and CDR2 from the germline V gene are SGHAT and FQNNGV. The CDR3 runs 15 residues. Trimming took 0 bases from V and 1 from J, leaving 9 bases between them. The CDR3 here is CASSLDGGPQETQYF. In nucleotides, the CDR3 is TGTGCCAGCAGCTTAGACGGTGGGCCCCAAGAGACCCAGTACTTC.

This clonotype appeared many times. The chain uses TRBV7-9 and TRBJ1-2, with a weak D call TRBD1 (5 bases). CDR1 SEHNR and CDR2 FQNEAQ come from the germline V gene (reference sequence). The CDR3 consists of 14 residues. V was clipped by 2 bases and J by 5 bases, with 12 bases between them. This chain's CDR3 is CASSLSSGGYGYTF. The CDR3 region has the DNA TGTGCCAGCAGCTTATCTTCCGGGGGGTATGGCTACACCTTC.

The rearrangement uses TRBV7-9 and TRBJ2-7; weak D call: TRBD1 (6 bases). Germline V gene sequence: CDR1 SEHNR, CDR2 FQNEAQ (reference sequence). Trimming pared 5 bases from V and 5 bases from J, leaving 10 bases between. The CDR3 sequence is 12 residues long. For the CDR3, the DNA is TGTGCCAGCAGCGACAAGGGGGACGAGCAGTACTTC. Translation gives CASSDKGDEQYF.

This chain uses TRBV7-6 with TRBJ2-1; D perhaps matches TRBD1 (6 bases). This CDR3 is 15 amino acids long. From germline, CDR1 is SGHVS and CDR2 FNYEAQ. V lost 6 bases and J lost 5, with 17 bases in between. The CDR3 sequence: CASREDRRKDNEQFF. Here the CDR3 DNA reads TGTGCCAGCAGGGAGGACAGAAGAAAGGACAATGAGCAGTTCTTC.

The rearrangement joins TRBV10-3 to TRBJ2-5; TRBD2 agrees at 11 bases. V trimming: 4 bases; J trimming: 2 bases; junction bases outside the gene matches: 6. The germline CDR1 and CDR2 sequences are ENHRY and SYGVKD. The CDR3 has 16 residues. DNA for the CDR3: TGTGCCATCAGTGTACCGGCTAGCGGGGGGCAAGAGACCCAGTACTTC. Translating it yields CAISVPASGGQETQYF.

The CDR3 DNA sequence: TGTGCCAGCAGCCATCTGGGGGGAAGCGGGGGGGTAACAGATACGCAGTATTTT. It codes for CASSHLGGSGGVTDTQYF. The chain joins TRBV4-2 to TRBJ2-3; 10 nucleotides match TRBD2. The CDR3 loop spans 18 amino acids. With 3 bases clipped from V and 3 bases from J, the junction kept 12 bases outside the gene matches. Germline V gene sequence: CDR1 LGHNA, CDR2 YNFKEQ.

This chain uses TRBV25-1 with TRBJ1-6, with TRBD1 matching 8 bases. CDR1 is MGHDK and CDR2 is SYGVNS in the germline V gene. The trim removed 6 bases at V and 6 bases at J, leaving 10 bases unmatched. The CDR3 covers 16 residues. The CDR3 DNA is TGTGCCAGCAGCCCAGGGGCAGGGGGCGGTAATTCACCCCTCCACTTT. It codes for CASSPGAGGGNSPLHF.

The rearrangement uses TRBV20-1 and TRBJ1-1; D remains unclear. V lost 3 bases and J lost 1, with 12 bases in between. Germline CDR1 reads DFQATT; CDR2 reads SNEGSKA (reference sequence). The CDR3 is 14 amino acids. This chain's CDR3 is CSARIRQENTEAFF. CDR3 sequence (DNA): TGCAGTGCTAGGATCAGGCAGGAGAACACTGAAGCTTTCTTT.

This clonotype has at least ten counts. The chain joins TRBV7-9 to TRBJ2-7; 8 bases agree with TRBD2. This CDR3 has 14 residues. V shed 5 bases, J shed 7 bases, and the junction held 10 bases outside the gene matches. Germline V gene sequence: CDR1 SEHNR, CDR2 FQNEAQ (reference sequence). CDR3 sequence (DNA): TGTGCCAGCAGCACGAGCGGGGGCCCTCCGGAGCAGTACGTC. Its translation: CASSTSGGPPEQYV.

The V gene is TRBV6-6, the J gene TRBJ1-5; weak D call: TRBD1 (6 bases). CDR3 size: 16 residues. V shed 2 bases and J shed 2 bases, with 13 bases lying between them. Looked up from germline, CDR1 is MNHNY and CDR2 is SVGAGI (reference sequence). The CDR3 sequence: CASSYPRTEGNQPQHF. The DNA of the CDR3 is TGTGCCAGCAGTTACCCCCGGACAGAAGGCAATCAGCCCCAGCATTTT.

V and J are TRBV4-1 and TRBJ2-1, with D perhaps matching TRBD1 (6 bases). V lost 4 bases and J 3 bases, leaving 16 bases between the germline ends. Looked up from germline, CDR1 is MGHRA and CDR2 is YSYEKL. The CDR3 runs to 16 residues. DNA for the CDR3: TGCGCCAGCAGCCCCTCTTCCAGGGGAATCTACAATGAGCAGTTCTTC. This translates into CASSPSSRGIYNEQFF.

In its sample, this clonotype was seen a few times. This sequence joins TRBV7-6 and TRBJ2-1; the match to TRBD2 covers 7 bases. The ends lost 0 bases at V and 7 bases at J; junction bases unmatched: 6. CDR3 size: 15 residues. Germline V lookup: CDR1 SGHVS, CDR2 FNYEAQ. This CDR3 reads CASSLAWGGANEQFF. The CDR3 DNA sequence: TGTGCCAGCAGCTTAGCTTGGGGGGGTGCTAATGAGCAGTTCTTC.

V usage is TRBV7-8 and J usage is TRBJ2-1; D gene uncertain. The CDR3 runs 18 residues. In germline, CDR1 is SGHVS, CDR2 FQNEAQ. Trimming cost V 0 bases and J 0 bases, with 15 bases left between them. CDR3 nucleotides: TGTGCCAGCAGCTTAGCCCTCAGCACCAGGAGCTCCTACAATGAGCAGTTCTTC. It translates to CASSLALSTRSSYNEQFF.